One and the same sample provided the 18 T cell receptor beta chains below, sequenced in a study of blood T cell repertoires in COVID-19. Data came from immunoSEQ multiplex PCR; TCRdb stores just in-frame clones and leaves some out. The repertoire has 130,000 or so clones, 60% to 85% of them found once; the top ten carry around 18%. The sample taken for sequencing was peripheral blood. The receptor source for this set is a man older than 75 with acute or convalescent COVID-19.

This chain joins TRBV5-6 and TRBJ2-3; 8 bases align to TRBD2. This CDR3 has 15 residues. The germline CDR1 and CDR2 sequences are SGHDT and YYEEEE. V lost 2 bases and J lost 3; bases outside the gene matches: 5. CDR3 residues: CASSFGTRRTDTQYF. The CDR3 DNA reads TGTGCCAGCAGCTTTGGGACTAGGAGGACAGATACGCAGTATTTT. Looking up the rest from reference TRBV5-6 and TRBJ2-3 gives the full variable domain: DAGVTQSPTHLIKTRGQQVTLRCSPKSGHDTVSWYQQALGQGPQFIFQYYEEEERQRGNFPDRFSGHQFPNYSSELNVNALLLGDSALYLCASSFGTRRTDTQYFGPGTRLTVL.

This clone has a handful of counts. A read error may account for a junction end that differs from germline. CDR3 bases: TGTGCCAGCTCACCACCGGGGCAGAGTGTTCTGTCATTT. As protein: CASSPPGQSVLSF. The rearrangement links TRBV18 to TRBJ1-6, with D perhaps matching TRBD1 (5 bases). Germline CDR1 KGHSH, CDR2 LQKENI. This CDR3 is 13 amino acids long.

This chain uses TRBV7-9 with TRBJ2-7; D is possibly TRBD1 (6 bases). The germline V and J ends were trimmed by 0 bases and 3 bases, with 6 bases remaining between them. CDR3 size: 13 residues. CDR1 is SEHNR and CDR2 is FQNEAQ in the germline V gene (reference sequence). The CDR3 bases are TGTGCCAGCAGCTTAGCACAGGGCTACGAGCAGTACTTC. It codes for CASSLAQGYEQYF.

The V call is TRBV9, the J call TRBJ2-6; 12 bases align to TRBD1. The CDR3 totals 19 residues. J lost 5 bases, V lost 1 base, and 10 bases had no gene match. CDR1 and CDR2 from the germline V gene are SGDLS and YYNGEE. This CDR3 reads CASSVTPGTGGGWANVLTF. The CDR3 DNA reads TGTGCCAGCAGCGTAACCCCCGGGACAGGGGGCGGGTGGGCCAACGTCCTGACTTTC.

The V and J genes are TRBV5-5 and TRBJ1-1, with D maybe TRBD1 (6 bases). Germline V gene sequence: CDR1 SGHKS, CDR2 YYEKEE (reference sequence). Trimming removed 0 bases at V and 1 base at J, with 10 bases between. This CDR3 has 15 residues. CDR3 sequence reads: CASSLAGQPNTEAFF. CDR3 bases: TGTGCCAGCAGCTTGGCGGGACAACCGAACACTGAAGCTTTCTTT.

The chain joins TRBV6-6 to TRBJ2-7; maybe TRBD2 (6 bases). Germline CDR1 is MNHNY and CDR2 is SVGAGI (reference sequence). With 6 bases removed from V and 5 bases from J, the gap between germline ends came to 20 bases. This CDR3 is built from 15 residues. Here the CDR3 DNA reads TGTGCCAGCAGCCCCGGGGACTGGGGAAATCACGAGCAGTACTTC. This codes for CASSPGDWGNHEQYF.

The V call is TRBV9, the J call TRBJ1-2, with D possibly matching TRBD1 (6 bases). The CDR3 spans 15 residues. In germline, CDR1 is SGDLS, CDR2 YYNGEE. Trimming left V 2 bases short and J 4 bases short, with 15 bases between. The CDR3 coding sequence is TGTGCCAGCAGCGTTGGGGGGGGCGCGGCCTATGGCTACACCTTC. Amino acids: CASSVGGGAAYGYTF.

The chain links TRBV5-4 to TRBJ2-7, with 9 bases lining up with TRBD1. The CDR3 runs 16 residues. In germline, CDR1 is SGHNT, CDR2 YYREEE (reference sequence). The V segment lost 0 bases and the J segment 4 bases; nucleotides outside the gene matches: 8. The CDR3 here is CASSLGLGQGMYEQYF. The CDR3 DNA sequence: TGTGCCAGCAGCTTGGGTCTAGGACAGGGGATGTACGAGCAGTACTTC.

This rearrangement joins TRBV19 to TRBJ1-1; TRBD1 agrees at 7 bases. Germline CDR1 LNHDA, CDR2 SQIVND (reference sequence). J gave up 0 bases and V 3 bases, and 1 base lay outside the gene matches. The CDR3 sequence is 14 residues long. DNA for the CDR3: TGTGCCAGTAGTATGGACAGGCTGAACACTGAAGCTTTCTTT. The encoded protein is CASSMDRLNTEAFF.

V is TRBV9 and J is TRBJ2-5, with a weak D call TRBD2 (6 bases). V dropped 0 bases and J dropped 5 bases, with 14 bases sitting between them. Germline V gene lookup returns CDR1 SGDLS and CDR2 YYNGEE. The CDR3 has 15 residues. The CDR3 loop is CASSVGPGERETQYF. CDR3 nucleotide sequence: TGTGCCAGCAGCGTAGGGCCGGGGGAGCGCGAGACCCAGTACTTC.

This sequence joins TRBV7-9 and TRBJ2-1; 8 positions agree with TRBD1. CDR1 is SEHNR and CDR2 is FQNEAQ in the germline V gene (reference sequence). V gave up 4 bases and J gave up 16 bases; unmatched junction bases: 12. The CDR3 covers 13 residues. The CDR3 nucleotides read TGTGCCAGCAGCTCATCAGGACAGGGCGTCTTTTTCTTC. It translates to CASSSSGQGVFFF.

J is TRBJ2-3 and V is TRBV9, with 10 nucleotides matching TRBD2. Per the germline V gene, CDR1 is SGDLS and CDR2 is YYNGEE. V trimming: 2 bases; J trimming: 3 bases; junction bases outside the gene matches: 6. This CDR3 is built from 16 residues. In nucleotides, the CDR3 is TGTGCCAGCAGCGTCGATAGCGGGGGGCTAACAGATACGCAGTATTTT. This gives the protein CASSVDSGGLTDTQYF.

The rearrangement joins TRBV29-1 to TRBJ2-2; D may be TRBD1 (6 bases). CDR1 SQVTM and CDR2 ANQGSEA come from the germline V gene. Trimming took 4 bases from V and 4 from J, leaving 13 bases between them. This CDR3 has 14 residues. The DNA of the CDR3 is TGCAGCGTTGTTGACAGGCTGAGCACCGGGGAGCTGTTTTTT. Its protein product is CSVVDRLSTGELFF.

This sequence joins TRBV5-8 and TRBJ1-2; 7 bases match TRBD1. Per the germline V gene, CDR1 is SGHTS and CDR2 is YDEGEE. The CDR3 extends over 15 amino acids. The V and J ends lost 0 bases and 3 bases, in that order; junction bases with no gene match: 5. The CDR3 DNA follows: TGTGCCAGCAGCTTGGGACAGGGCCATTACTATGGCTACACCTTC. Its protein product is CASSLGQGHYYGYTF.

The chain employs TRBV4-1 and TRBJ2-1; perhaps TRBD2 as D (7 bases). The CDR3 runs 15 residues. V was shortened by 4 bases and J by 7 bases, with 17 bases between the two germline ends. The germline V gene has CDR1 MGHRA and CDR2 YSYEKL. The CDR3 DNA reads TGCGCCAGCAGCCGCAATAGGGGGGGCAGGAATGAGCAGTTCTTC. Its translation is CASSRNRGGRNEQFF.

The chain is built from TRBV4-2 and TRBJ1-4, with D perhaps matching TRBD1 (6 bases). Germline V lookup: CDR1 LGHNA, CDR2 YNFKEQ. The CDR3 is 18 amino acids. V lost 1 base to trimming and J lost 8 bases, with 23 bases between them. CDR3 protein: CASSQVFHGLGAHEKLFF. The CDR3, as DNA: TGTGCCAGCAGCCAAGTGTTTCACGGGTTGGGGGCGCACGAAAAACTGTTTTTT.

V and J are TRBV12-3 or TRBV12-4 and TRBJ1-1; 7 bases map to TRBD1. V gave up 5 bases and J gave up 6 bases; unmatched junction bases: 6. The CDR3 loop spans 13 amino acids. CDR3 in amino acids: CASSHGQAPEAFF. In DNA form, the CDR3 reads TGTGCCAGCAGTCACGGACAGGCCCCTGAAGCTTTCTTT.

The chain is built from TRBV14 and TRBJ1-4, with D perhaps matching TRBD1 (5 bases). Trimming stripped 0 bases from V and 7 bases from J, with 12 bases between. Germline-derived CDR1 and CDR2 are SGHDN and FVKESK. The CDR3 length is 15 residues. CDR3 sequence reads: CASSQDRGRSEKLFF. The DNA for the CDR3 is TGTGCCAGCAGCCAAGATCGGGGGAGAAGTGAAAAACTGTTTTTT.